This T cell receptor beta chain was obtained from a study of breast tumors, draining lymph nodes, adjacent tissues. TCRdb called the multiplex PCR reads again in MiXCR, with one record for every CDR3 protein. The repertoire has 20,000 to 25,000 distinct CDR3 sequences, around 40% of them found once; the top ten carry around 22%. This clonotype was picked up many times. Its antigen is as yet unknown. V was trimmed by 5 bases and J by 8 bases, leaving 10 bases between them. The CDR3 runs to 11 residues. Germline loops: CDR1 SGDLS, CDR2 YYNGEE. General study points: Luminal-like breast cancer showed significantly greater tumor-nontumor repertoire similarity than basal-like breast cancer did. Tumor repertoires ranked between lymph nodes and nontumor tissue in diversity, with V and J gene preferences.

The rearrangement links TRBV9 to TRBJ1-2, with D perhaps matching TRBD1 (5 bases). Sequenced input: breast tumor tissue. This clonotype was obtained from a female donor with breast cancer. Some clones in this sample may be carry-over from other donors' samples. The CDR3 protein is CASSSRGGYTF. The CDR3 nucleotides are TGTGCCAGCAGTTCCCGGGGGGGCTACACCTTC.